This TCR beta chain was sequenced during a study of OX40 agonist ivuxolimab in advanced cancers. Overall study: Participants could have had prior anti-PD-1, anti-PD-L1 or anti-CTLA-4 therapy, and around 43% had some.

Germline V gene data show CDR1 as MDHEN and CDR2 as SYDVKM. Trimming at V came to 3 bases and at J to 4 bases, leaving 7 bases not matched to a gene. The CDR3 has 15 amino acids. A few counts support this clone. Its target is unknown. The protocol was immunoSEQ multiplex PCR, while the TCRdb copy is restricted to in-frame clones and leaves out a portion. The data hold roughly 28,000 clones, with 70% to 85% observed a single time. Study-level results: Also present in some nonresponders was a low level of normalized T-cell clonal expansion.

The sequence was collected from an adult with an advanced solid tumor such as melanoma, head and neck, liver or kidney cancer. This specimen consisted of CD4+ or CD8+ T cells sorted from blood, obtained in a trial of the OX40 agonist ivuxolimab. This chain joins TRBV28 and TRBJ2-3, with 7 positions matching TRBD1. The chain's CDR3 is CASSFLDRDPDTQYF. In DNA form, the CDR3 reads TGTGCCAGCAGTTTCCTCGACAGGGACCCAGATACGCAGTATTTT.